A selection of T cell receptor beta chains follows, all from one sample in a study of blood T cell repertoires in COVID-19. Method: immunoSEQ multiplex PCR; TCRdb's copy keeps in-frame clones and lacks some. The table lists some 37,000 clones, 75% to 95% of them singletons, with more than 4% in the top ten. Sequenced input: peripheral blood. Receptors originate from a human donor in a cohort sampled during active COVID-19. The CDR3 runs from the conserved cysteine through the conserved F or W. The D gene is left open where the match is weak. A clone size is listed for some rows: how often the clone was seen (once, few, many), or a class if it is expanded.

>TRBD2|NA|TRBJ2-2|TRBV5-1
TGCGCCCGCGCCGGGGGGGGCACCGGGGAGCTGTTTTTT
CARAGGGTGELFF
>TRBD2|once|TRBJ2-3|TRBV7-9
TGTGCCAGCAGCAAGACTAGCGGGAGAGCAGATACGCAGTATTTT
CASSKTSGRADTQYF
>TRBD1|NA|TRBJ2-2|TRBV5-1
TGCGCCAGCAGCAGCCAGGGGGCCAAGTACACCGGGGAGCTGTTTTTT
CASSSQGAKYTGELFF
>NA|NA|TRBJ2-1|TRBV5-4
TGTGCCAGCAGCTTCCTAAAGAAAGCTTCCTACAATGAGCAGTTCTTC
CASSFLKKASYNEQFF
>TRBD1|once|TRBJ2-7|TRBV5-1
TGCGCCAGCAGCTTGGAACAGGGGGTCTACGAGCAGTACTTC
CASSLEQGVYEQYF
>TRBD2|NA|TRBJ2-2|TRBV9
TGTGCCAGCAGCGTCACCCTAGCGGGAGGAGCGGGCGGGGAGCTGTTTTTT
CASSVTLAGGAGGELFF
>NA|NA|TRBJ1-2|TRBV28
TGTGCCAGCAGTTGGAGGAACAGGGCCAATGGCTACACCTTC
CASSWRNRANGYTF
>TRBD1|once|TRBJ1-1|TRBV3-1/TRBV3-2
TGTGCCAGCAGCCATCAAATACTCCGGGACAGGGCGGCTTTCTTT
CASSHQILRDRAAFF
>NA|NA|TRBJ1-2|TRBV10-2
TGCGCCAGCACACAGGCGCCCTATGGCTACACCTTC
CASTQAPYGYTF
>NA|NA|TRBJ1-1|TRBV5-1
TGCGCCAGCAGGGGAGATACTGAAGCTTTCTTT
CASRGDTEAFF
>TRBD2|NA|TRBJ2-5|TRBV7-2
TGTGCCAGCAGCCAGAACGGGGGGGCGCTTGAGACCCAGTACTTC
CASSQNGGALETQYF
>NA|NA|TRBJ1-2|TRBV2
TGTGCCAGCAGTGAAGCAGCTTATGGCTACACCTTC
CASSEAAYGYTF
>TRBD1|NA|TRBJ1-1|TRBV2
TGTGCCAGCAGAGCGGGACAGGGGGACCACACTGAAGCTTTCTTT
CASRAGQGDHTEAFF
>TRBD2|NA|TRBJ2-3|TRBV5-1
TGCGCCAGCAGCTTGAGTCTAGCGGGTGGGGACACGCAGTATTTT
CASSLSLAGGDTQYF
>NA|NA|TRBJ1-2|TRBV6-5
TGTGCCAGCAAGGCCGGGGGGGCCTATGGCTACACCTTC
CASKAGGAYGYTF
>NA|NA|TRBJ2-7|TRBV7-9
TGTGCCAGCAGCCTCCTTTTTCCCGGGGAGCAGTACTTC
CASSLLFPGEQYF
>NA|NA|TRBJ2-6|TRBV27
TGTGCCAGCGCAGGCAAAACCCGCTCTGGGGCCAACGTCCTGACTTTC
CASAGKTRSGANVLTF
>NA|NA|TRBJ2-6|TRBV7-2
TGTGCCAGCAGCCAAGGGGTTTCTGGGGCCAACGTCCTGACTTTC
CASSQGVSGANVLTF
>TRBD1|once|TRBJ1-5|TRBV7-8
TGTGCCAGCAGCTTAGGACAGGGGGCAGGGCAGCCCCAGCATTTT
CASSLGQGAGQPQHF
>NA|NA|TRBJ1-6|TRBV9
TGTGCCAGCAGCTCCGGGGTAAATTCACCCCTCCACTTT
CASSSGVNSPLHF
>NA|NA|TRBJ1-2|TRBV6-2/TRBV6-3
TGTGCCAGCAGCGCGGGGGGGCACTCTTATGGCTACACCTTC
CASSAGGHSYGYTF
>NA|NA|TRBJ1-4|TRBV24-1
TGTGCCACCAGTGACTCCCGGACAGCCCCGGGTCCTCGAAAACTGTTTTTT
CATSDSRTAPGPRKLFF
>NA|NA|TRBJ2-1|TRBV24-1
TGTGCCACCAGTGACCGAACTAGGGCGGTGAATGAGCAGTTCTTC
CATSDRTRAVNEQFF
>NA|NA|TRBJ2-7|TRBV3-1/TRBV3-2
TGTGCCAGCAGCCCAACATCATACGAGCAGTACTTC
CASSPTSYEQYF
>TRBD1|once|TRBJ2-1|TRBV2
TGTGCCAGCATAACCGGGACAGGCTCCTACAATGAGCAGTTCTTC
CASITGTGSYNEQFF
>NA|NA|TRBJ1-5|TRBV10-3
TGTGCCATCGGGCGTTCCGGGGATCAGCCCCAGCATTTT
CAIGRSGDQPQHF
>TRBD2|NA|TRBJ2-1|TRBV6-6
TGTGCCAGCAGTCCCGCCCGACTAGCGGGAGTGTCTAATGAGCAGTTCTTC
CASSPARLAGVSNEQFF
>NA|NA|TRBJ1-1|TRBV5-1
TGCGCCAGCAGCTTGGGTTCAGGCGTCATGACTGAAGCTTTCTTT
CASSLGSGVMTEAFF
>NA|once|TRBJ2-1|TRBV25-1
TGTGCCAGCAGTGAAGGTCAGGCCGGTAGGAATGAGCAGTTCTTC
CASSEGQAGRNEQFF
>NA|NA|TRBJ2-1|TRBV2
TGTGCCAGCAGTGCGGAAGCGATCAATGAGCAGTTCTTC
CASSAEAINEQFF
>TRBD2|NA|TRBJ2-3|TRBV27
TGTGCCAGCAGTTTAACCACTAGCGGGAGGGGTGGCACAGATACGCAGTATTTT
CASSLTTSGRGGTDTQYF
>TRBD1|NA|TRBJ1-1|TRBV5-1
TGCGCCAGCAGCCTGGGGGACAGGGCGAACACTGAAGCTTTCTTT
CASSLGDRANTEAFF
>NA|NA|TRBJ2-5|TRBV12-3/TRBV12-4
TGTGCCAGCAGGGGCAGCCAAGAGACCCAGTACTTC
CASRGSQETQYF
>TRBD2|once|TRBJ2-7|TRBV7-2
TGTGCCAGCAGCTCCGACTACGCGGGAGGGCGCGAGCAGTACTTC
CASSSDYAGGREQYF
>NA|NA|TRBJ1-6|TRBV21-1
TGTGCCAGCAGCAAAGTGGGTAGAGGCCCGGAGGGATCACCCCTCCACTTT
CASSKVGRGPEGSPLHF
>NA|NA|TRBJ2-5|TRBV6-5
TGTGCCAGCAGTCAAAGCTCTAGTGGGGAGACCCAGTACTTC
CASSQSSSGETQYF
>TRBD1|NA|TRBJ2-3|TRBV11-2
TGTGCCAGCAGCTTCCGGACAGGGGAACGAGATACGCAGTATTTT
CASSFRTGERDTQYF
>TRBD1|NA|TRBJ1-2|TRBV6-6
TGTGCCAGCAGTTACCCGGGACAGGGGAAAGATGGCTACACCTTC
CASSYPGQGKDGYTF
>NA|NA|TRBJ2-2|TRBV5-1
TGCGCCAGCAGCTCCGACGGGACCGGGGAGCTGTTTTTT
CASSSDGTGELFF
>TRBD1|NA|TRBJ1-5|TRBV4-2
TGTGCCAGCAGCCAAGATACAGGGGTGAGTCAGCCCCAGCATTTT
CASSQDTGVSQPQHF
>TRBD2|NA|TRBJ2-7|TRBV18
TGTGCCAGCTCGCGTAGCGGGAGCTCCTACGAGCAGTACTTC
CASSRSGSSYEQYF
>NA|NA|TRBJ2-5|TRBV19
TGTGCCAGTAGTATGCGTTACCAAGAGACCCAGTACTTC
CASSMRYQETQYF
>NA|NA|TRBJ1-6|TRBV28
TGTGCCAGCAGTTTGGAGACTATTACGGCGGGATCACCCCTCCACTTT
CASSLETITAGSPLHF
>NA|NA|TRBJ1-5|TRBV27
TGTGCCAGCAGTTTAGCACAGCAAAATCAGCCCCAGCATTTT
CASSLAQQNQPQHF
>TRBD2|NA|TRBJ2-7|TRBV27
TGTGCCAGCAGTTCCTACTTTAGGAGGGTGGGGGGGGAGCAGTACTTC
CASSSYFRRVGGEQYF
>NA|NA|TRBJ2-5|TRBV6-5
TGTGCCAGCAGTTATGAGCGCCCTTGGGAGACCCAGTACTTC
CASSYERPWETQYF
>TRBD2|NA|TRBJ2-1|TRBV28
TGTGCCAGCATAGGGACTAGGGGCCATGAGCAGTTCTTC
CASIGTRGHEQFF
>NA|once|TRBJ2-6|TRBV5-1
TGCGCCAGCAGCCCGACAGCTGGGGCCAACGTCCTGACTTTC
CASSPTAGANVLTF
>TRBD1|NA|TRBJ1-2|TRBV10-3
TGTGCCATCAGATTGACAGGGTCCAGTCATGGCTACACCTTC
CAIRLTGSSHGYTF
>NA|NA|TRBJ2-3|TRBV10-2
TGCGCCAGCAGTGAGTCGATAGCGCTAGCCGGGGATACGCAGTATTTT
CASSESIALAGDTQYF
>TRBD2|NA|TRBJ2-3|TRBV27
TGTGCCAGCAGTCCCCTTAGCGGGGGCCTCGGCACAGATACGCAGTATTTT
CASSPLSGGLGTDTQYF
>NA|NA|TRBJ2-7|TRBV11-2
TGTGCCAGCAGCCTGCAGGGGGGAACGGGCGAGCAGTACTTC
CASSLQGGTGEQYF
>NA|NA|TRBJ2-6|TRBV5-5
TGTGCCAGCAGCCCGTTGGGGGCCAACGTCCTGACTTTC
CASSPLGANVLTF
>TRBD2|NA|TRBJ2-4|TRBV4-1
TGCGCCAGCAGCCAAGATGGGGTGGCTAGCGGGAGCTGGGGCAAAAACATTCAGTACTTC
CASSQDGVASGSWGKNIQYF
>NA|NA|TRBJ2-2|TRBV21-1
TGTGCCAGCAGCCCTCTCGGGACTTTCAACACCGGGGAGCTGTTTTTT
CASSPLGTFNTGELFF
>TRBD1|NA|TRBJ2-7|TRBV18
TGTGCCAGCTCAACCCGACAGGGGGCAACCTACGAGCAGTACTTC
CASSTRQGATYEQYF
>NA|NA|TRBJ1-1|TRBV5-1
TGCGCCAGCAGCTTGGACGGGGAAAGGACTGAAGCTTTCTTT
CASSLDGERTEAFF
>TRBD1|NA|TRBJ1-1|TRBV11-2
TGTGCCAGCAAGCCCGGACAGGGGGGCACTGAAGCTTTCTTT
CASKPGQGGTEAFF
>TRBD2|NA|TRBJ2-5|TRBV5-1
TGCGCCAGCCGAATCCTCGGGGGGGGCGAAGAGACCCAGTACTTC
CASRILGGGEETQYF
>TRBD2|NA|TRBJ2-1|TRBV4-1
TGCGCCAGCAGCCCGGGACTAGCGGGGAATGAGCAGTTCTTC
CASSPGLAGNEQFF